Presented here are 29 T cell receptor beta chains from one specimen sequenced in a study of T cells after yellow fever vaccination (dated by TCRdb to the late 2010s). Library prep was done by 5' RACE. TCRdb names Illumina HiSeq 2500 as the instrument used. Starting from the raw public reads, TCRdb applied fastp trimming at Q25, assembled clones with MiXCR and retained in-frame beta chains. When rows share a CDR3 protein, they turn into one entry using the most common DNA and genes. For this sample the table gives some 600,000 distinct CDR3 sequences, of which about a sixth were detected only once. Around 15% of the sample is in the top ten clones. The sample's treatment or condition label, decoded: live attenuated yellow fever vaccine strain. The specimen comprised PBMCs, sampled around 5 days after the first yellow fever vaccination. The origin of the receptors is a man between 18 and 35 years old who received the YFV17D yellow fever vaccine.

As to this clonotype: A read error may account for a junction end that differs from germline. This chain uses TRBV3-1 with TRBJ2-7, with D possibly TRBD2 on 5 matching bases. The length of the CDR3 is 15 residues. Germline CDR1 and CDR2: LGHDT and YNNKEL (reference sequence). As DNA, the CDR3 is TGTGCCTGCAGCCTGTCCGGGGTGGCCGTCCACGAGCAGTACTTC. Its protein product is CACSLSGVAVHEQYF.

J is TRBJ2-1 and V is TRBV19; perhaps TRBD2 as D (5 bases). V was shortened by 6 bases and J by 8 bases, with 14 bases between the two germline ends. The CDR3 has 13 residues. Germline CDR1 is LNHDA and CDR2 is SQIVND (reference sequence). CDR3 loop: CASSPRGRDEQFF. The CDR3 region has the DNA TGTGCCAGTAGCCCCCGGGGTAGGGATGAGCAGTTCTTC.

Only a few counts were recorded for this clonotype. The chain links TRBV7-8 to TRBJ2-7; D is ambiguous. Trimming removed 8 bases at V and 2 bases at J, with 13 bases between. The CDR3 is 13 amino acids. The germline V gene has CDR1 SGHVS and CDR2 FQNEAQ. The CDR3 nucleotides read TGTGCCAGCTCTGCGACCATAGCCTACGAGCAGTACGTC. It specifies CASSATIAYEQYV.

This clonotype was observed a few times. This chain uses TRBV27 with TRBJ2-7; D remains unclear. The germline V and J ends were trimmed by 6 bases and 0 bases, with 18 bases remaining between them. In germline, CDR1 is MNHEY, CDR2 SMNVEV (reference sequence). The CDR3 loop spans 16 amino acids. CDR3 in DNA: TGTGCCAGCAGCGATGGGGTGGAGTGGGGCTCCTACGAGCAGTACTTC. This translates into CASSDGVEWGSYEQYF.

This chain joins TRBV7-2 and TRBJ2-2; 8 bases are a match to TRBD1. The CDR3 has 14 amino acids. Germline assignment: CDR1 SGHTA and CDR2 FQGNSA. V shed 7 bases and J 5 bases; nucleotides not matched to a gene: 6. CDR3 sequence: CASTQGALTGELFF. CDR3 bases: TGTGCCAGCACCCAGGGGGCGCTTACCGGGGAGCTGTTTTTT. The full variable domain, completed using reference TRBV7-2 and TRBJ2-2, is GAGVSQSPSNKVTEKGKDVELRCDPISGHTALYWYRQSLGQGLEFLIYFQGNSAPDKSGLPSDRFSAERTGGSVSTLTIQRTQQEDSAVYLCASTQGALTGELFFGEGSRLTVL.

The J gene is TRBJ2-5, the V gene TRBV6-5; D tentatively fits TRBD1 or TRBD2 (5 bases each). V was cut by 1 base and J by 2 bases, with 11 bases left in between. This CDR3 spans 15 amino acids. From germline, CDR1 is MNHEY and CDR2 SVGAGI. The CDR3 nucleotides read TGTGCCAGCAGTTACTGGGGGTCGCAGCAAGAGACCCAGTACTTC. This codes for CASSYWGSQQETQYF.

The chain has TRBV20-1 and TRBJ2-5; tentatively, D is TRBD1 (5 bases). CDR1 is DFQATT, CDR2 SNEGSKA, per germline (reference sequence). The CDR3 contains 12 residues. V gave up 5 bases and J gave up 5 bases, with 12 bases separating them. Here the CDR3 DNA reads TGCAGTGCTTCACAGGTCCCCGAGACCCAGTACTTC. This translates into CSASQVPETQYF.

This chain connects TRBV5-1 to TRBJ2-3; either TRBD1 or TRBD2 may fit D (5 bases each). Germline assignment: CDR1 SGHRS and CDR2 YFSETQ. Trimming left V 2 bases short and J 0 bases short, with 10 bases between. The CDR3 contains 15 residues. The CDR3 loop reads CASSFSGSSTDTQYF. The DNA of the CDR3 is TGCGCCAGCAGCTTCTCAGGGAGCAGCACAGATACGCAGTATTTT.

The chain is built from TRBV6-2 or TRBV6-3 and TRBJ2-1; D may be TRBD1 or TRBD2 (5 bases each). Per the germline V gene, CDR1 is MNHEY and CDR2 is SVGEGT. The CDR3 runs to 15 residues. Deletions cut 5 bases from V and 4 bases from J, with 15 bases between. The CDR3 region has the DNA TGTGCCAGCAGTCGCGAGGGGACCCTTTACAATGAGCAGTTCTTC. It yields the protein CASSREGTLYNEQFF.

This clonotype was seen more than once but under ten times. The CDR3 nucleotides are TGCGCCAGCAGCCCTGGTGCGGGCACCTGGGGAGATACGCAGTATTTT. Encoded protein: CASSPGAGTWGDTQYF. The chain has TRBV5-1 and TRBJ2-3; D perhaps matches TRBD2 (5 bases). V was clipped by 4 bases and J by 5 bases, with 20 bases between them. Germline V gene lookup returns CDR1 SGHRS and CDR2 YFSETQ. The CDR3 is made up of 16 amino acids. The full variable domain, in which reference TRBV5-1 and TRBJ2-3 provide the parts outside the CDR3, is KAGVTQTPRYLIKTRGQQVTLSCSPISGHRSVSWYQQTPGQGLQFLFEYFSETQRNKGNFPGRFSGRQFSNSRSEMNVSTLELGDSALYLCASSPGAGTWGDTQYFGPGTRLTVL.

There are many counts of this clonotype. The chain links TRBV7-2 to TRBJ2-3; D is ambiguous. V dropped 7 bases and J dropped 2 bases, with 13 bases sitting between them. Germline CDR1 and CDR2: SGHTA and FQGNSA. This CDR3 region has 14 residues. Here the CDR3 reads CASTRGLNTDTQYF. Here the CDR3 DNA reads TGTGCCAGCACCCGAGGCCTCAACACAGATACGCAGTATTTT.

The rearrangement links TRBV20-1 to TRBJ2-7; 12 nucleotides match TRBD2. The CDR3 loop spans 13 amino acids. Germline assignment: CDR1 DFQATT and CDR2 SNEGSKA (reference sequence). Unmatched junction bases numbered 3, after V lost 5 bases and J lost 4 bases. CDR3 in amino acids: CSAPTSGGYEQYF. CDR3 DNA sequence: TGCAGTGCTCCCACTAGCGGGGGGTACGAGCAGTACTTC.

J is TRBJ2-2 and V is TRBV18; D possibly corresponds to TRBD1 (5 bases). Per germline, CDR1 KGHSH and CDR2 LQKENI. The CDR3 contains 15 residues. V was pared by 3 bases and J by 3 bases, with 11 bases between. The CDR3 bases are TGTGCCAGCTCACCGGCAGGGCCCGACACCGGGGAGCTGTTTTTT. As protein: CASSPAGPDTGELFF.

The chain has TRBV25-1 and TRBJ2-2; 7 positions agree with TRBD1. Per germline, CDR1 MGHDK and CDR2 SYGVNS. The CDR3 length is 14 residues. After removal of 10 bases from V and 4 bases from J, the junction contained 9 bases not matched to a gene. CDR3 amino acids: CATEGTASTGELFF. CDR3 DNA sequence: TGTGCCACCGAGGGGACAGCCTCCACCGGGGAGCTGTTTTTT.

The V gene is TRBV4-1, the J gene TRBJ1-2; perhaps TRBD1 as D (5 bases). There are 15 residues in the CDR3. Per the germline V gene, CDR1 is MGHRA and CDR2 is YSYEKL. The V end was cut by 1 base, the J end by 3 bases, with 12 bases between. The CDR3 loop is CASSQVFGGDYGYTF. The CDR3 DNA reads TGCGCCAGCAGCCAAGTTTTCGGGGGAGACTATGGCTACACCTTC.

This clonotype has more than one count but fewer than ten. V is TRBV12-3 or TRBV12-4 and J is TRBJ2-7; D is perhaps TRBD1 (7 bases). The CDR3 is 13 residues long. V was shortened by 9 bases and J by 6 bases, with 18 bases between the two germline ends. The CDR3, as DNA: TGTGCCAGTCGACTACAGGGGAGGTGCGAGCAGTACGTC. Its protein is CASRLQGRCEQYV.

The chain employs TRBV5-1 and TRBJ2-1; unclear D gene. This CDR3 has 14 residues. The germline V gene has CDR1 SGHRS and CDR2 YFSETQ. V lost 4 bases and J lost 8, with 16 bases in between. The CDR3 nucleotides read TGCGCCAGCAGCCCCAGGCCCGAAAAGGATGAGCAGTTCTTC. It yields the protein CASSPRPEKDEQFF.

V is TRBV5-6 and J is TRBJ1-5, with D perhaps TRBD1 (5 bases). The CDR3 has 17 amino acids. CDR1 and CDR2 from the germline V gene are SGHDT and YYEEEE. V dropped 4 bases and J dropped 4 bases, with 21 bases sitting between them. The CDR3, as DNA: TGTGCCAGCAGCCTCCTCCGGGGCCGAGAGAAAAATCAGCCCCAGCATTTT. Its translation is CASSLLRGREKNQPQHF.

A few counts support this clonotype. This chain connects TRBV7-9 to TRBJ1-2; D gene unclear. The V end was cut by 6 bases, the J end by 7 bases, with 12 bases between. The CDR3 covers 12 residues. Germline-derived CDR1 and CDR2 are SEHNR and FQNEAQ (reference sequence). The CDR3 nucleotides read TGTGCCAGCAGAACCGCCCAGCCTGGCTACACCTTC. This translates into CASRTAQPGYTF.

V gene TRBV7-2 combines with J gene TRBJ2-1; D might be TRBD2 (6 bases). From germline, CDR1 is SGHTA and CDR2 FQGNSA. This CDR3 has 16 residues. V shed 7 bases and J shed 2 bases, with 18 bases lying between them. The CDR3 is CASTDGGSGTYNEQFF. Written as DNA, the CDR3 is TGTGCCAGCACCGACGGGGGATCCGGGACCTACAATGAGCAGTTCTTC.

The chain uses TRBV4-2 and TRBJ2-1, with 9 bases aligning to TRBD1. CDR3 length: 15 residues. The ends lost 3 bases at V and 8 bases at J; junction bases unmatched: 8. CDR1 and CDR2 (germline): LGHNA, YNFKEQ. The CDR3 is CASSQSGQGDDEQFF. In DNA form, the CDR3 reads TGTGCCAGCAGCCAGTCGGGACAGGGTGATGATGAGCAGTTCTTC.

The table lists this clonotype with a few counts. The chain recombines TRBV19 with TRBJ1-4; the D is unclear. The length of the CDR3 is 13 residues. The germline V gene encodes CDR1 LNHDA and CDR2 SQIVND (reference sequence). Trimming stripped 4 bases from V and 8 bases from J, with 11 bases between. The CDR3 is CASSTNHGEKLFF. CDR3 sequence (DNA): TGTGCCAGTAGTACGAATCACGGGGAAAAACTGTTTTTT.

This chain uses TRBV9 with TRBJ2-7, with TRBD1 matching over 9 bases. With V trimmed by 3 bases and J by 2 bases, 9 bases remained unmatched. This CDR3 spans 16 amino acids. In germline, CDR1 is SGDLS, CDR2 YYNGEE. DNA of the CDR3: TGTGCCAGCAGCGGAGAAGGGACAGGGCTTACCTACGAGCAGTACTTC. It yields the protein CASSGEGTGLTYEQYF. The full variable domain, in which reference TRBV9 and TRBJ2-7 provide the parts outside the CDR3, is DSGVTQTPKHLITATGQRVTLRCSPRSGDLSVYWYQQSLDQGLQFLIQYYNGEERAKGNILERFSAQQFPDLHSELNLSSLELGDSALYFCASSGEGTGLTYEQYFGPGTRLTVT.

This clonotype was recorded at least ten times. The CDR3 bases are TGTGCCAGCAGCGTCAGGGTAGAGGGGACCCAGTACTTC. It is translated as CASSVRVEGTQYF. This chain connects TRBV7-8 to TRBJ2-5; perhaps D is TRBD1 or TRBD2 (5 bases each). V dropped 5 bases and J dropped 7 bases, with 14 bases sitting between them. Germline V gene lookup returns CDR1 SGHVS and CDR2 FQNEAQ. CDR3 length: 13 amino acids. Variable domain in full (rest from reference TRBV7-8 and TRBJ2-5): GAGVSQSPRYKVAKRGQDVALRCDPISGHVSLFWYQQALGQGPEFLTYFQNEAQLDKSGLPSDRFFAERPEGSVSTLKIQRTQQEDSAVYLCASSVRVEGTQYFGPGTRLLVL.

V usage is TRBV7-9 and J usage is TRBJ2-1; 11 nucleotides agree with TRBD1. The CDR3 runs to 15 residues. The V and J ends lost 6 bases and 4 bases, in that order; junction bases with no gene match: 5. CDR1 is SEHNR and CDR2 is FQNEAQ in the germline V gene (reference sequence). CDR3 DNA: TGTGCCAGCAGTCGGGACAGGGGGAAGTACAATGAGCAGTTCTTC. This encodes CASSRDRGKYNEQFF.

The gene calls are TRBV3-1 and TRBJ2-7; possibly TRBD2 for D (5 bases). V shed 4 bases and J shed 1 base, with 8 bases lying between them. Germline loops: CDR1 LGHDT, CDR2 YNNKEL (reference sequence). This CDR3 region has 13 residues. The CDR3 nucleotides read TGTGCCAGCAGCCTGGACTGGTCCTACGAGCAGTACTTC. This gives the protein CASSLDWSYEQYF.

This clonotype was seen more than once but under ten times. The V call is TRBV12-3 or TRBV12-4, the J call TRBJ1-1; D is unresolved. The CDR3 extends over 14 amino acids. Trimming shortened V by 5 bases and J by 2 bases, and 12 bases separated the two germline ends. CDR3 amino acids: CASSLRAKNTEAFF. In DNA form, the CDR3 reads TGTGCCAGCAGTCTCCGGGCTAAAAACACTGAAGCTTTCTTT.

This clonotype has only a few counts. The rearrangement joins TRBV5-1 to TRBJ2-6, with D hard to call. Germline V gives CDR1 SGHRS, CDR2 YFSETQ. The CDR3 consists of 12 residues. Trimming left V 3 bases short and J 7 bases short, with 5 bases between. The DNA of the CDR3 is TGCGCCAGCAGCTCGGAAGCCAACGTCCTGACTTTC. Protein sequence: CASSSEANVLTF.

This rearrangement joins TRBV4-2 to TRBJ2-2, with 9 bases lining up with TRBD1. With V trimmed by 7 bases and J by 3 bases, 3 bases remained unmatched. The CDR3 consists of 14 residues. Per germline, CDR1 LGHNA and CDR2 YNFKEQ. CDR3 loop: CASNRQGDTGELFF. CDR3 bases: TGTGCCAGCAACAGACAGGGGGACACCGGGGAGCTGTTTTTT.